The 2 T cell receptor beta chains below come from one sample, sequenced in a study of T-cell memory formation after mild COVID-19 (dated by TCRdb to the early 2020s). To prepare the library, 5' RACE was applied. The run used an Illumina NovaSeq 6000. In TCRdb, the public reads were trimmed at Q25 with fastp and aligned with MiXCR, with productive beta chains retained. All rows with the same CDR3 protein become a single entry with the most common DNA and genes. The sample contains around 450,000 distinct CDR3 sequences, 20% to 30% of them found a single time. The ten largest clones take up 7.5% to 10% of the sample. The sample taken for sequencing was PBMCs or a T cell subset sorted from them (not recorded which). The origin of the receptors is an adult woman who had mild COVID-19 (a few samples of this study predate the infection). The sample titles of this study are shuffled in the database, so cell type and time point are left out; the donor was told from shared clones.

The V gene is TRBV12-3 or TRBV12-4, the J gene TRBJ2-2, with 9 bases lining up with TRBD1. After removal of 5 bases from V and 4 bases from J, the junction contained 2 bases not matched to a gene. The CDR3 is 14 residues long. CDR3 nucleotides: TGTGCCAGCAGTCGGGACAGGGCCACCGGGGAGCTGTTTTTT. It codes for CASSRDRATGELFF.

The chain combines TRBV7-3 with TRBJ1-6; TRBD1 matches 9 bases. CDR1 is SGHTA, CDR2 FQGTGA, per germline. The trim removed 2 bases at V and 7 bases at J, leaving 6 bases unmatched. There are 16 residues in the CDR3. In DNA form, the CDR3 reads TGTGCCAGCAGCTTATCGGGACAGGGTGGAAATTCACCCCTCCACTTT. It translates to CASSLSGQGGNSPLHF.